The clone carrying this T cell receptor (beta chain) was seen only a few times. Antigen specificity is unknown. The data stem from a study of CD8+ T cells in alopecia areata. Study findings and constraints: For lesional scalp, especially alopecia totalis/universalis, clonality was higher than in normal scalp.

The investigators collected lesional scalp punch biopsies and peripheral blood from alopecia areata patients. From PBMCs, CD4+ and CD8+ T cells were sorted. Extracted RNA was reverse transcribed, and the resulting cDNA served as sequencing template. Only in-frame clones appear in the TCRdb table, and some are missing; sequencing was by immunoSEQ multiplex PCR. The sample records some 120,000 clones, roughly 50% being singletons. The length of the CDR3 is 13 residues. Trimming took 7 bases from V and 3 from J, leaving 12 bases between them. The specimen sequenced was NKG2D-low CD8+ T cells sorted from blood. The sequence derives from a human donor with alopecia areata. V usage is TRBV23-1 and J usage is TRBJ2-5; a weak D match, TRBD2 (6 bases). TRBV23-1 is designated an ORF whose function remains uncertain. The CDR3, as DNA: TGCGCCAGCAAAGACCGGGGGAAAGAGACCCAGTACTTC. Amino acids: CASKDRGKETQYF.